A single sample is the source of the 20 T cell receptor beta chains below, sequenced in a study of T cell responses to AZD1222 COVID-19 vaccine (dated by TCRdb to about 2021). Libraries came from the immunoSEQ multiplex PCR assay. Here the immuneACCESS table is served through TCRdb, limited to in-frame sequences with V and J called. Missing clones are a known gap in these copies; in checked studies unresolved V genes cover under half, and the rest lacks a known reason. Present in this sample are 120,000 or so clones, approximately 80% of which were seen just once. Of the sample, around a quarter falls within the top ten clones. What the time point label conveys for this sample: about 28 days (+/-7) after the second vaccine dose. The source material was peripheral blood, sampled 28 days after the second AZD1222 dose. The receptors come from an adult who received the AZD1222 COVID-19 vaccine.

The chain joins TRBV30 to TRBJ2-3, with D maybe TRBD2 (7 bases). The CDR3 is 15 amino acids. V was shortened by 8 bases and J by 2 bases, with 20 bases between the two germline ends. Germline V gives CDR1 GTSNPN, CDR2 SVGIG (reference sequence). The CDR3 loop reads CAQGRGHPFTDTQYF. Here the CDR3 DNA reads TGTGCCCAGGGGAGGGGTCACCCATTCACAGATACGCAGTATTTT. The whole variable domain, filled in from reference TRBV30 and TRBJ2-3, reads SQTIHQWPATLVQPVGSPLSLECTVEGTSNPNLYWYRQAAGRGLQLLFYSVGIGQISSEVPQNLSASRPQDRQFILSSKKLLLSDSGFYLCAQGRGHPFTDTQYFGPGTRLTVL.

The chain uses TRBV11-2 and TRBJ2-7; no reliable D call. The germline gives CDR1 SGHAT, CDR2 FQNNGV. Trimming left V 9 bases short and J 2 bases short, with 17 bases between. The CDR3 covers 14 residues. The CDR3 here is CASRPRTPTYEQYF. The CDR3 nucleotides read TGTGCCAGTCGTCCGCGGACCCCTACCTACGAGCAGTACTTC.

The chain employs TRBV19 and TRBJ2-3; D unclear. This CDR3 is 15 amino acids long. In germline, CDR1 is LNHDA, CDR2 SQIVND (reference sequence). Between the trimmed V and J ends, which lost 1 base and 1 base, there was a span of 9 bases. The CDR3 DNA reads as TGTGCCAGTAGTATAGTAGGGATTCGCACAGATACGCAGTATTTT. This encodes CASSIVGIRTDTQYF.

The chain is built from TRBV4-3 and TRBJ1-4; D ambiguous. This CDR3 is 13 amino acids long. The germline V gene has CDR1 LGHNA and CDR2 YSLEER. Trimming stripped 2 bases from V and 8 bases from J, with 9 bases between. This chain's CDR3 is CASSQRAQEKLFF. The CDR3 DNA reads as TGCGCCAGCAGCCAAAGGGCCCAGGAAAAACTGTTTTTT.

The rearrangement joins TRBV5-4 to TRBJ2-7; 12 bases are a match to TRBD1. The CDR3 consists of 15 residues. V lost 3 bases, J lost 5 bases, and 6 bases stayed unmatched. The V gene's germline CDR1 is SGHNT and CDR2 YYREEE (reference sequence). The CDR3 here is CASSSRDRGLNEQYF. The CDR3 nucleotides read TGTGCCAGCAGCTCCCGGGACAGGGGGCTCAACGAGCAGTACTTC.

This chain uses TRBV9 with TRBJ1-2, with TRBD1 matching over 7 bases. The CDR3 runs 12 residues. Germline loops: CDR1 SGDLS, CDR2 YYNGEE. The V and J ends lost 0 bases and 8 bases, in that order; junction bases with no gene match: 1. The CDR3 sequence is CASSVVGGGYTF. The CDR3 region has the DNA TGTGCCAGCAGCGTAGTAGGGGGCGGCTACACCTTC.

V usage is TRBV4-3 and J usage is TRBJ2-7; D unclear. CDR3 length: 14 amino acids. Per germline, CDR1 LGHNA and CDR2 YSLEER. V lost 0 bases to trimming and J lost 6 bases, with 12 bases between them. In nucleotides, the CDR3 is TGCGCCAGCAGCCAAGATCGACAAACGGGCGAGCAGTACTTC. This encodes CASSQDRQTGEQYF.

With regard to this clone: One end of the junction does not line up with germline, which may come from a read error. The chain has TRBV7-2 and TRBJ1-2; D unclear. CDR1 and CDR2 (germline): SGHTA, FQGNSA. There are 11 residues in the CDR3. The CDR3: CASSLSGRDLF. DNA for the CDR3: TGTGCCAGCAGCTTATCGGGCAGAGACCTCTTC.

The chain links TRBV29-1 to TRBJ2-3; unclear D gene. Deletions cut 4 bases from V and 6 bases from J, with 17 bases between. This CDR3 contains 14 residues. Germline V lookup: CDR1 SQVTM, CDR2 ANQGSEA. The CDR3 here is CSVVGPGKTDTQYF. The CDR3 region has the DNA TGCAGCGTTGTGGGCCCGGGCAAGACGGATACGCAGTATTTT.

The chain employs TRBV10-3 and TRBJ2-7; 9 bases agree with TRBD1. CDR1 is ENHRY and CDR2 is SYGVKD in the germline V gene. J lost 0 bases, V lost 0 bases, and 0 bases had no gene match. This CDR3 contains 15 residues. The chain's CDR3 is CAISESTGGSYEQYF. The CDR3 DNA follows: TGTGCCATCAGTGAGTCGACAGGGGGCTCCTACGAGCAGTACTTC.

The V call is TRBV28, the J call TRBJ1-2; no clear D. The germline V gene has CDR1 MDHEN and CDR2 SYDVKM. CDR3 length equals 12 residues. Trimming pared 5 bases from V and 2 bases from J, leaving 6 bases between. The CDR3 loop is CASSQANYGYTF. In DNA form, the CDR3 reads TGTGCCAGCAGTCAGGCAAACTATGGCTACACCTTC.

In its sample, this clone was seen many times. The V gene is TRBV19, the J gene TRBJ2-5; D is unclear. CDR1 is LNHDA, CDR2 SQIVND, per germline (reference sequence). V dropped 1 base and J dropped 1 base, with 7 bases sitting between them. The CDR3 totals 14 residues. The CDR3: CASSIAHFQETQYF. CDR3 DNA: TGTGCCAGTAGTATAGCCCATTTCCAAGAGACCCAGTACTTC.

This clone was recorded only once. V is TRBV18 and J is TRBJ2-7, with D perhaps assigned TRBD1 or TRBD2 (7 bases each). The CDR3 covers 20 residues. Deletions cut 3 bases from V and 6 bases from J, with 33 bases between. From germline, CDR1 is KGHSH and CDR2 LQKENI. The CDR3 loop reads CASSPQRGIGLRQGYFEQYF. The CDR3 DNA reads TGTGCCAGCTCACCCCAGCGGGGAATTGGCCTGAGACAGGGATACTTCGAGCAGTACTTC.

The chain links TRBV15 to TRBJ1-2; 10 nucleotides match TRBD1. The V gene end was trimmed by 3 bases and the J gene end by 3 bases; junction bases not matched to a gene: 4. Germline assignment: CDR1 LNHNV and CDR2 YYDKDF (reference sequence). There are 15 residues in the CDR3. For the CDR3, the DNA is TGTGCCACCAGCAGGGGGGGACAGGGGCACTATGGCTACACCTTC. It is translated as CATSRGGQGHYGYTF.

The chain carries TRBV5-4 and TRBJ2-1, with TRBD2 identical over 10 bases. Germline CDR1 SGHNT, CDR2 YYREEE (reference sequence). CDR3 size: 20 residues. V lost 4 bases, J lost 0 bases, and 16 bases stayed unmatched. The chain's CDR3 is CASSRFFPSGGRSSYNEQFF. In nucleotides, the CDR3 is TGTGCCAGCAGCCGATTTTTTCCTAGCGGGGGTCGAAGCTCCTACAATGAGCAGTTCTTC. Full variable domain (remainder filled in from reference TRBV5-4 and TRBJ2-1): ETGVTQSPTHLIKTRGQQVTLRCSSQSGHNTVSWYQQALGQGPQFIFQYYREEENGRGNFPPRFSGLQFPNYSSELNVNALELDDSALYLCASSRFFPSGGRSSYNEQFFGPGTRLTVL.

Comment on this clone: The limits of the CDR3 on the DNA are not certain, so only TCRdb's listed CDR3 is given. The rearrangement uses TRBV27 and TRBJ2-2. Ends included, the CDR3 has 15 residues. The germline V gene has CDR1 MNHEY and CDR2 SMNVEV (reference sequence). The CDR3 is CASTGAPLRAGELFF.

This clone is a singleton in its sample. The chain carries TRBV6-4 and TRBJ2-1; no firm D call. The V gene lost 2 bases and the J gene lost 1 base, with 9 bases spanning the gap. This CDR3 region has 15 residues. CDR1 is MRHNA and CDR2 is SNTAGT in the germline V gene. CDR3 in amino acids: CASSDRTDSYNEQFF. As DNA, the CDR3 is TGTGCCAGCAGTGACAGGACCGATTCCTACAATGAGCAGTTCTTC.

The chain couples TRBV24-1 to TRBJ1-5; 8 bases line up with TRBD1. Germline V gene sequence: CDR1 KGHDR, CDR2 SFDVKD. This CDR3 contains 16 residues. With V trimmed by 3 bases and J by 6 bases, 9 bases remained unmatched. CDR3 in amino acids: CATSDTRTGKSQPQHF. For the CDR3, the DNA is TGTGCCACCAGTGATACCAGGACAGGGAAGAGTCAGCCCCAGCATTTT.

This clone was recorded once. The chain carries TRBV2 and TRBJ1-5; possible D gene TRBD1, 6 bases. The germline CDR1 and CDR2 sequences are SNHLY and FYNNEI. V dropped 7 bases and J dropped 7 bases, with 14 bases sitting between them. This CDR3 is built from 13 residues. The CDR3 DNA sequence: TGTGCCAGCACCAGGGGACCAGGGCAGCCCCAGCATTTT. Protein: CASTRGPGQPQHF.

The chain employs TRBV9 and TRBJ1-5; 7 bases are shared with TRBD1. The CDR3 extends over 17 amino acids. Germline CDR1 reads SGDLS; CDR2 reads YYNGEE. V lost 4 bases to trimming and J lost 3 bases; unmatched junction nucleotides: 13. CDR3 residues: CASSSDTTGTFNQPQHF. The CDR3 DNA sequence: TGTGCCAGCAGCTCAGATACGACAGGGACCTTCAATCAGCCCCAGCATTTT.